The 9 T cell receptor beta chains below come from one sample, sequenced in a study of radiotherapy plus CTLA-4 blockade in lung cancer. TCRdb's copy holds only in-frame clones and misses some; the assay was immunoSEQ multiplex PCR. The table includes around 110,000 clones, roughly 77% detected once. The material sequenced was peripheral blood, taken from a patient treated with radiotherapy plus ipilimumab. The receptors derive from a human donor with non-small cell lung cancer that progressed on radiotherapy plus ipilimumab. Some clones in this sample may be carry-over from other donors' samples.

This clone was observed a handful of times. The rearrangement links TRBV11-2 to TRBJ2-7, with 8 bases that match TRBD2. There are 13 residues in the CDR3. The V gene end was trimmed by 8 bases and the J gene end by 1 base; junction bases not matched to a gene: 4. Germline loops: CDR1 SGHAT, CDR2 FQNNGV. In DNA, the CDR3 is TGTGCCAGCCGCCGGGGGGGATCCTACGAGCAGTACTTC. Encoded protein: CASRRGGSYEQYF.

This clone appeared a single time. This chain links TRBV6-6 with TRBJ1-4; D gene ambiguous. V lost 6 bases and J 4 bases, leaving 9 bases between the germline ends. Germline values: CDR1 MNHNY, CDR2 SVGAGI (reference sequence). This CDR3 region has 13 residues. Here the CDR3 reads CASRSDLNEKLFF. CDR3 nucleotide sequence: TGTGCCAGCAGGTCTGACCTTAATGAAAAACTGTTTTTT.

The genes are TRBV5-1 and TRBJ2-7; a weak D match, TRBD1 (5 bases). CDR3 size: 14 residues. CDR1 is SGHRS, CDR2 YFSETQ, per germline. Trimming removed 4 bases at V and 5 bases at J, with 16 bases between. The CDR3 DNA follows: TGCGCCAGCAGCCAGTCCAGGGTTTTCCACGAGCAGTACTTC. Translation gives CASSQSRVFHEQYF.

This chain uses TRBV5-1 with TRBJ2-5; D not certain. The CDR3 spans 14 residues. Trimming took 7 bases from V and 2 from J, leaving 15 bases between them. Per the germline V gene, CDR1 is SGHRS and CDR2 is YFSETQ. The DNA for the CDR3 is TGCGCCAGCTCCCCCCTCCGTATTCAAGAGACCCAGTACTTC. Its protein is CASSPLRIQETQYF. The complete variable domain, with remaining parts taken from reference TRBV5-1 and TRBJ2-5, reads KAGVTQTPRYLIKTRGQQVTLSCSPISGHRSVSWYQQTPGQGLQFLFEYFSETQRNKGNFPGRFSGRQFSNSRSEMNVSTLELGDSALYLCASSPLRIQETQYFGPGTRLLVL.

J is TRBJ1-2 and V is TRBV4-3, with 7 bases fitting TRBD1. CDR1 and CDR2 (germline): LGHNA, YSLEER. V shed 4 bases, J shed 9 bases, and the junction held 20 bases outside the gene matches. CDR3 length: 17 amino acids. In nucleotides, the CDR3 is TGCGCCAGCAGCCTATTAAGCCGGACAGGACTCCGTAGCAGCTACACCTTC. It translates to CASSLLSRTGLRSSYTF.

The J gene is TRBJ1-3, the V gene TRBV4-3; possible D gene TRBD1, 6 bases. Per the germline V gene, CDR1 is LGHNA and CDR2 is YSLEER. V was shortened by 1 base and J by 3 bases, with 10 bases between the two germline ends. The CDR3 is 15 amino acids. The CDR3 is CASSQVDRIGNTIYF. CDR3 coding DNA: TGCGCCAGCAGCCAAGTGGACAGAATTGGAAACACCATATATTTT.

The gene calls are TRBV7-9 and TRBJ2-3, with TRBD1 identical over 8 bases. Germline-derived CDR1 and CDR2 are SEHNR and FQNEAQ (reference sequence). This CDR3 spans 15 amino acids. Germline trimming cut 5 bases from V and 0 bases from J; bases unmatched to any gene: 4. The CDR3 here is CASSKQGGSTDTQYF. As DNA, the CDR3 is TGTGCCAGCAGCAAACAGGGGGGAAGCACAGATACGCAGTATTTT.

The gene calls are TRBV9 and TRBJ2-7; D might be TRBD1 (6 bases). This CDR3 is 13 amino acids long. V lost 6 bases to trimming and J lost 2 bases, with 12 bases between them. Germline CDR1 is SGDLS and CDR2 is YYNGEE. The CDR3 loop is CASNREGAYEQYF. CDR3 coding DNA: TGTGCCAGCAATCGCGAGGGGGCCTACGAGCAGTACTTC.

The rearrangement joins TRBV29-1 to TRBJ2-5; D is uncertain. The V end was cut by 5 bases, the J end by 5 bases, with 3 bases between. The CDR3 runs to 9 residues. Germline V gene lookup returns CDR1 SQVTM and CDR2 ANQGSEA. The CDR3 spells CSVSETQYF. In nucleotides, the CDR3 is TGCAGCGTTAGTGAGACCCAGTACTTC.